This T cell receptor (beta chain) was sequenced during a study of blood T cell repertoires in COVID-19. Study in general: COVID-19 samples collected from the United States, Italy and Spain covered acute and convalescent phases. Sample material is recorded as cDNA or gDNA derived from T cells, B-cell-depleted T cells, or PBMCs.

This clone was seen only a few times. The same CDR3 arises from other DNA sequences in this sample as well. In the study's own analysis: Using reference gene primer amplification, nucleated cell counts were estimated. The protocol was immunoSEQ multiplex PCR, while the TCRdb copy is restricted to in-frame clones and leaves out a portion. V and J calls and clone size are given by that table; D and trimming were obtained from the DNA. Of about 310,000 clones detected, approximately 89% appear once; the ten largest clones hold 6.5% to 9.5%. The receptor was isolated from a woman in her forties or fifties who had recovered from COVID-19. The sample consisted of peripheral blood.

CDR3 nucleotide sequence: TGCGCCAGCAGCTTCGGACAGGGCGGCGAAAAACTGTTTTTT. Protein product: CASSFGQGGEKLFF. The chain carries TRBV5-1 and TRBJ1-4, with 8 bases that match TRBD1. The V segment lost 2 bases and the J segment 8 bases; nucleotides outside the gene matches: 5. Germline CDR1 is SGHRS and CDR2 is YFSETQ. The CDR3 has 14 residues.